This TCR beta chain was found in a study of shared clonotypes between healthy human individuals. Profiling relied on immunoSEQ multiplex PCR, and the TCRdb table lists in-frame clones only, not all of them. The sample lists 2 million to 2.5 million clones; 85% to 95% were seen once. Overall study results and limits: Generation of non-shared clonotypes was less probable than generation of clonotypes shared by all four donors.

As to this clone: Antigen: not known.

Germline V gene lookup returns CDR1 LGHNA and CDR2 YNFKEQ. Trimming removed 3 bases at V and 0 bases at J, with 15 bases between. The length of the CDR3 is 17 residues. The chain has TRBV4-2 and TRBJ1-3; D is uncertain. Sample: naive CD4+ T cells from PBMCs. Subset defined: CD45RA+ positively selected. This TCR derives from a man aged 18 to 30 in good health. Some clones in this sample may be carry-over from other donors' samples. The CDR3 sequence: CASSQIAPDHSGNTIYF. CDR3 DNA: TGTGCCAGCAGCCAGATTGCTCCGGACCACTCTGGAAACACCATATATTTT.